These 5 T cell receptor beta chains originate from one sample sequenced in a study of T cells in Graves' hyperthyroidism and ophthalmopathy. Amplified regions were TCR beta CDR3 sequences from RNA transcripts. TCR CDR3 regions were first amplified by RT-PCR with HTBI primers. TCRdb itself ran the multiplex PCR reads through MiXCR, one entry per CDR3 protein. This sample has around 580,000 distinct CDR3 sequences, with 16% found just once. Sequencing input: blood. Receptor source: a woman aged 18 to 35 with Graves' hyperthyroidism.

This clonotype was detected many times. The V call is TRBV27, the J call TRBJ1-1; a possible D gene is TRBD1 (6 bases). The V gene lost 8 bases and the J gene lost 2 bases, with 24 bases spanning the gap. The CDR3 has 17 residues. The germline V gene encodes CDR1 MNHEY and CDR2 SMNVEV (reference sequence). The CDR3: CASWPWMTTGFNTEAFF. CDR3 coding DNA: TGTGCCAGCTGGCCCTGGATGACGACAGGCTTCAACACTGAAGCTTTCTTT.

This chain joins TRBV18 and TRBJ1-1; no clear D. The V gene's germline CDR1 is KGHSH and CDR2 LQKENI. The CDR3 spans 15 residues. Trimming shortened V by 4 bases and J by 1 base, and 13 bases separated the two germline ends. CDR3 nucleotide sequence: TGTGCCAGCTCACTCAAAGGGCATGGGAACACTGAAGCTTTCTTT. It translates to CASSLKGHGNTEAFF. The whole variable domain, filled in from reference TRBV18 and TRBJ1-1, reads NAGVMQNPRHLVRRRGQEARLRCSPMKGHSHVYWYRQLPEEGLKFMVYLQKENIIDESGMPKERFSAEFPKEGPSILRIQQVVRGDSAAYFCASSLKGHGNTEAFFGQGTRLTVV.

This chain uses TRBV28 with TRBJ2-3; 12 bases map to TRBD2. The junction had 5 bases not matched to a gene; V was cut back by 2 bases and J by 5 bases. The CDR3 has 16 amino acids. The germline V gene has CDR1 MDHEN and CDR2 SYDVKM. As DNA, the CDR3 is TGTGCCAGCAGTTTACCCCTAGCGGGGGGGAGAGATACGCAGTATTTT. Protein sequence: CASSLPLAGGRDTQYF.

This clonotype was counted ten times or more. This sequence joins TRBV3-1 and TRBJ2-1; 7 positions match TRBD2. The germline V gene has CDR1 LGHDT and CDR2 YNNKEL (reference sequence). This CDR3 spans 15 amino acids. V was pared by 4 bases and J by 9 bases, with 12 bases of the junction left unmatched. As DNA, the CDR3 is TGTGCCAGCAGCCGCTCCGGGACCGGGGAGGGTGAGCAGTTCTTC. Its protein is CASSRSGTGEGEQFF.

The chain employs TRBV6-1 and TRBJ2-1, with 7 bases aligning to TRBD2. V was pared by 3 bases and J by 2 bases, with 4 bases of the junction left unmatched. This CDR3 contains 15 residues. The germline V gene encodes CDR1 MNHNS and CDR2 SASEGT. The CDR3 loop reads CASSDQGGTYNEQFF. The CDR3 DNA reads as TGTGCCAGCAGTGATCAGGGAGGGACCTACAATGAGCAGTTCTTC.